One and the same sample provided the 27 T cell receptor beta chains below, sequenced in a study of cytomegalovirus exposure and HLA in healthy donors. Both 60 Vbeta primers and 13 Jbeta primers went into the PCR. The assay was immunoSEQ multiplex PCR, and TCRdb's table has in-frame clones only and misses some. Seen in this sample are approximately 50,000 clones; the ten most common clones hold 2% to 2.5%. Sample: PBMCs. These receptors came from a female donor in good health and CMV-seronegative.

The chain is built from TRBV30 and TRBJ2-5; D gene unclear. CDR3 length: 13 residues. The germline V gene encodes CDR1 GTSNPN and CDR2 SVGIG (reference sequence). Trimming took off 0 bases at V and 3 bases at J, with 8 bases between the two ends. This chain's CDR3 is CAWSVGPKETQYF. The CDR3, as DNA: TGTGCCTGGAGTGTTGGCCCAAAAGAGACCCAGTACTTC.

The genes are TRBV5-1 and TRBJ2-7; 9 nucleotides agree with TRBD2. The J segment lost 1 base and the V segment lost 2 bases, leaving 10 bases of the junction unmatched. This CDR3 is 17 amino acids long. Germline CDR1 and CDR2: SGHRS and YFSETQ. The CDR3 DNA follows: TGCGCCAGCAGCTTCGGGCTCCTAGCGGGACAGTCCTACGAGCAGTACTTC. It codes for CASSFGLLAGQSYEQYF.

For the CDR3, the DNA is TGTGCCAGCAGCTTACGGGATACGCAGTATTTT. Amino acid sequence: CASSLRDTQYF. The V call is TRBV11-2, the J call TRBJ2-3, with D unresolved. V shed 2 bases and J shed 6 bases, with 3 bases lying between them. The germline V gene has CDR1 SGHAT and CDR2 FQNNGV. The CDR3 sequence is 11 residues long.

CDR3 DNA: TGTGCCAGCACCTCGCAGACAGGGAACACAGATACGCAGTATTTT. It yields the protein CASTSQTGNTDTQYF. The V and J genes are TRBV5-6 and TRBJ2-3, with 7 nucleotides matching TRBD1. The V and J ends lost 6 bases and 2 bases, in that order; junction bases with no gene match: 9. In germline, CDR1 is SGHDT, CDR2 YYEEEE. The CDR3 is 15 amino acids. Combining the CDR3 with reference TRBV5-6 and TRBJ2-3 gives the whole variable domain DAGVTQSPTHLIKTRGQQVTLRCSPKSGHDTVSWYQQALGQGPQFIFQYYEEEERQRGNFPDRFSGHQFPNYSSELNVNALLLGDSALYLCASTSQTGNTDTQYFGPGTRLTVL.

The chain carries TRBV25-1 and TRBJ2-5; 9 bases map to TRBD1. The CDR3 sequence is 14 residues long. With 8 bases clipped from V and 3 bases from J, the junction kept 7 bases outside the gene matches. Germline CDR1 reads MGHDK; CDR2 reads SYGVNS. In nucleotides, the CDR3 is TGTGCCAGCGCTAGGGACAGGGTGAAAGAGACCCAGTACTTC. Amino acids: CASARDRVKETQYF.

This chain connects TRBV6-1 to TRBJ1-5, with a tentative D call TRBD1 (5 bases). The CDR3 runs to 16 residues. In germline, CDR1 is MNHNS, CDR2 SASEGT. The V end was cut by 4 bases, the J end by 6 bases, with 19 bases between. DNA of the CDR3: TGTGCCAGCAGTGCCCCGGCAACAGGTCTTCGTCAGCCCCAGCATTTT. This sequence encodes CASSAPATGLRQPQHF.

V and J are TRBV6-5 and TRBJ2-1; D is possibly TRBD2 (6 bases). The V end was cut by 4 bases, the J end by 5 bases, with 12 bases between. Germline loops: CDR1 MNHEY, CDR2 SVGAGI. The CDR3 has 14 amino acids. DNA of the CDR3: TGTGCCAGCAGTTTGGCGGGGACGCACAATGAGCAGTTCTTC. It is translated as CASSLAGTHNEQFF.

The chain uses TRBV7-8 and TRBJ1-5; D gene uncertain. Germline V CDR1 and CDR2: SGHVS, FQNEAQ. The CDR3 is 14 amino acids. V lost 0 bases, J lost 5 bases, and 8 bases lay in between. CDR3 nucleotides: TGTGCCAGCAGCTTAGCGGCCGGGGATCAGCCCCAGCATTTT. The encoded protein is CASSLAAGDQPQHF.

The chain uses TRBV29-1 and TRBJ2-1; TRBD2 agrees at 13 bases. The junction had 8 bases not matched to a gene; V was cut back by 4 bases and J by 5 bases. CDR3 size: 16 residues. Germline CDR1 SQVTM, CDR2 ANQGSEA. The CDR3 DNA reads TGCAGCGTTGGAAGGACTAGCGGGAGTCCTCACAATGAGCAGTTCTTC. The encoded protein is CSVGRTSGSPHNEQFF.

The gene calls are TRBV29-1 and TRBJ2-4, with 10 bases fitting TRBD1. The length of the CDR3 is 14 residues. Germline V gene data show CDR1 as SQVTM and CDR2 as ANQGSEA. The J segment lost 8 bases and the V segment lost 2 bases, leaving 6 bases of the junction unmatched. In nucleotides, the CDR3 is TGCAGCGTTGAAAGCGACAGGGGGCTGGACATTCAGTACTTC. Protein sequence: CSVESDRGLDIQYF.

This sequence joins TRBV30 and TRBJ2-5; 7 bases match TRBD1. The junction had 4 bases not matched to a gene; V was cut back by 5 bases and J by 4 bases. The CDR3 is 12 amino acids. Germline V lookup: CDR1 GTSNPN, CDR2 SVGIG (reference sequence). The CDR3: CAWGDSRETQYF. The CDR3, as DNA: TGTGCCTGGGGGGACAGCCGAGAGACCCAGTACTTC.

The CDR3 DNA reads as TGTGCCAGCTATAAGGGACAGGAGGGCCAGCCCCAGCATTTT. It encodes CASYKGQEGQPQHF. V gene TRBV7-8 combines with J gene TRBJ1-5, with 8 bases matching TRBD1. The V gene end was trimmed by 8 bases and the J gene end by 7 bases; junction bases not matched to a gene: 10. This CDR3 has 14 residues. CDR1 is SGHVS and CDR2 is FQNEAQ in the germline V gene.

The CDR3 is CASRQGGSWEQYF. The CDR3 DNA reads as TGTGCCAGCAGACAGGGCGGAAGTTGGGAGCAGTACTTC. The chain uses TRBV25-1 and TRBJ2-7, with D possibly TRBD1 on 6 matching bases. The CDR3 is 13 amino acids. Trimming stripped 6 bases from V and 7 bases from J, with 16 bases between. The germline V gene has CDR1 MGHDK and CDR2 SYGVNS.

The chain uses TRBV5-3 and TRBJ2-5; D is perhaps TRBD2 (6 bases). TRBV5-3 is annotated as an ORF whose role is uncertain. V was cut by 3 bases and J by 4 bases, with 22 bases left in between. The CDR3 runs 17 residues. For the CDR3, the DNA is TGTGCCAGAAGCTCGATTCGGGACTCTAAACGGGGAGAGACCCAGTACTTC. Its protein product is CARSSIRDSKRGETQYF.

The CDR3 DNA sequence: TGTGCCAGCAGCTTAAGTCGGGTACTGCCCCAGCATTTT. Translated, it gives CASSLSRVLPQHF. The J gene is TRBJ1-5, the V gene TRBV11-2; D is unclear. The CDR3 runs 13 residues. Germline V gives CDR1 SGHAT, CDR2 FQNNGV. V lost 2 bases and J 9 bases, leaving 11 bases between the germline ends.

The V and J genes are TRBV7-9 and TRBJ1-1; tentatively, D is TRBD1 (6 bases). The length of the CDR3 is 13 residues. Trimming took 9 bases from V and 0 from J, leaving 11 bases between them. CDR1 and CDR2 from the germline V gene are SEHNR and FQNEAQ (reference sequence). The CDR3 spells CASEGDMNTEAFF. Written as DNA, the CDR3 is TGTGCCAGTGAGGGGGACATGAACACTGAAGCTTTCTTT.

CDR3 nucleotides: TGCAGCGCCGAACGTCAGGGAAACACTGAAGCTTTCTTT. It encodes CSAERQGNTEAFF. The rearrangement links TRBV29-1 to TRBJ1-1; possibly TRBD1 for D (5 bases). Germline V CDR1 and CDR2: SQVTM, ANQGSEA. The germline V and J ends were trimmed by 7 bases and 2 bases, with 14 bases remaining between them. There are 13 residues in the CDR3. Combining the CDR3 with reference TRBV29-1 and TRBJ1-1 gives the whole variable domain SAVISQKPSRDICQRGTSLTIQCQVDSQVTMMFWYRQQPGQSLTLIATANQGSEATYESGFVIDKFPISRPNLTFSTLTVSNMSPEDSSIYLCSAERQGNTEAFFGQGTRLTVV.

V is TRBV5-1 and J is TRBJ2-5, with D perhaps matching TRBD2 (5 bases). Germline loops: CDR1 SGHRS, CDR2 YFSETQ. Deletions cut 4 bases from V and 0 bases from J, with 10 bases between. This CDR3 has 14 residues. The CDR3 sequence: CASSGGRNQETQYF. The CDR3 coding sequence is TGCGCCAGCAGCGGAGGACGGAACCAAGAGACCCAGTACTTC.

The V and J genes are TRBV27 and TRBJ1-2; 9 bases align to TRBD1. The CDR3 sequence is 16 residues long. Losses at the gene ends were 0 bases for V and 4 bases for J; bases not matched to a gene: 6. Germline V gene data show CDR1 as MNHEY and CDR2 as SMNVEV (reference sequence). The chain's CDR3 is CASSLSYRDRAYGYTF. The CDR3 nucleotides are TGTGCCAGCAGTTTATCTTATCGGGACAGGGCCTATGGCTACACCTTC.

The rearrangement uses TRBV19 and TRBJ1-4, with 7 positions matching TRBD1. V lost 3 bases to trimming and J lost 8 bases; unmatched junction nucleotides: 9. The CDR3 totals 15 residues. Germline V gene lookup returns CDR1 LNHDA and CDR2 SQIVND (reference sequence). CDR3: CASSINRGSGEKLFF. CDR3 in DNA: TGTGCCAGTAGTATCAACAGGGGATCAGGAGAAAAACTGTTTTTT.

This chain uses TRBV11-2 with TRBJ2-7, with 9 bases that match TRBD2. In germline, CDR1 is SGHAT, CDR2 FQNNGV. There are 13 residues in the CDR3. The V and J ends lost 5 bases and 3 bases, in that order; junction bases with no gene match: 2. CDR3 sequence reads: CASSPTSGYEQYF. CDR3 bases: TGTGCCAGCAGCCCGACTAGCGGCTACGAGCAGTACTTC.

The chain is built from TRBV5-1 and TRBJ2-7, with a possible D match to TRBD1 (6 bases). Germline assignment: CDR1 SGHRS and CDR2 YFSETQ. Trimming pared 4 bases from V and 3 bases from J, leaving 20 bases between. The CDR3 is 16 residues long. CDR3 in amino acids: CASSARQVGGNYEQYF. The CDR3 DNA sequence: TGCGCCAGCAGCGCCCGACAGGTAGGAGGAAACTACGAGCAGTACTTC.

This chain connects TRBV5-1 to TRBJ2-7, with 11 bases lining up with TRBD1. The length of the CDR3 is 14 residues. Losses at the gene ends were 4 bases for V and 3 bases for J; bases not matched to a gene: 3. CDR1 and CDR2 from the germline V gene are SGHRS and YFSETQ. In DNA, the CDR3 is TGCGCCAGCAGCCCCGGGACAGGGGGCTACGAGCAGTACTTC. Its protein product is CASSPGTGGYEQYF. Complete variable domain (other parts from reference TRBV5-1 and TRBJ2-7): KAGVTQTPRYLIKTRGQQVTLSCSPISGHRSVSWYQQTPGQGLQFLFEYFSETQRNKGNFPGRFSGRQFSNSRSEMNVSTLELGDSALYLCASSPGTGGYEQYFGPGTRLTVT.

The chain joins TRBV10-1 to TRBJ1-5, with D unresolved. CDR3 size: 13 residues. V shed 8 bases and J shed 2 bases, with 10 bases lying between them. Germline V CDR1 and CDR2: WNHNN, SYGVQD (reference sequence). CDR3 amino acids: CASPGLGNQPQHF. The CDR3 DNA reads TGCGCCAGCCCCGGTCTAGGCAATCAGCCCCAGCATTTT.

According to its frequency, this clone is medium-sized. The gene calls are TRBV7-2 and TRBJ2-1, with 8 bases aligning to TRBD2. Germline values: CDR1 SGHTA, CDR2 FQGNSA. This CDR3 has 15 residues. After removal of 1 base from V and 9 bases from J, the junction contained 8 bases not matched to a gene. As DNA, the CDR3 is TGTGCCAGCAGCTTAGTTGGCGGGAGGACGAGTGAGCAGTTCTTC. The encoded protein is CASSLVGGRTSEQFF.

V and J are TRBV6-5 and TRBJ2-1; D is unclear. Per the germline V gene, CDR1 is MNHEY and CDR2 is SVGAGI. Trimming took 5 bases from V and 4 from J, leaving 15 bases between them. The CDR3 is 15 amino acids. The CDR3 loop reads CASSVRHFGYNEQFF. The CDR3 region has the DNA TGTGCCAGCAGTGTAAGACATTTTGGGTACAATGAGCAGTTCTTC.

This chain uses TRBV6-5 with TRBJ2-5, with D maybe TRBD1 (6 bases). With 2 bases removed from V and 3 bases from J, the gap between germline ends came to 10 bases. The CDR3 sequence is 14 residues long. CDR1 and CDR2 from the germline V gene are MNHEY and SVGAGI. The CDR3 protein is CASSYGRTEETQYF. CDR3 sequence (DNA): TGTGCCAGCAGTTACGGGCGGACAGAAGAGACCCAGTACTTC.